The rows below give T cell receptor beta chains drawn from one sample of a study of blood T cell repertoires in COVID-19. The data were produced by immunoSEQ multiplex PCR, yet TCRdb's version contains in-frame clones alone and is incomplete. The data show about 170,000 clones, about three quarters seen once. The sequenced material came from peripheral blood. These receptors came from a man between 60 and 75 years old with acute or convalescent COVID-19. The CDR3 runs from the conserved cysteine through the conserved F or W. Fields, in order: D gene, clone size, V gene, J gene, CDR3 DNA, CDR3 protein. A D gene is named only where the DNA matches it firmly. Size values are once, few and many counts, or a class for expanded clones, and some rows have none.

>TRBD1|once|TRBV5-1|TRBJ1-1
TGCGCCAGCAGCCTTCGACAGGGCAATTCGGGCAAGCCAGAAGCTTTCTTT
CASSLRQGNSGKPEAFF
>NA|NA|TRBV6-5|TRBJ1-1
TGTGCCAGCAGTCCCCGGCGGAGCACTGAAGCTTTCTTT
CASSPRRSTEAFF
>NA|NA|TRBV4-1|TRBJ2-7
TGCGCCAGCAGCCAAGACAGAACCTACGAGCAGTACTTC
CASSQDRTYEQYF
>TRBD2|few|TRBV7-2|TRBJ2-1
TGTGCCAGCAGCTTAGTTCCGGGGGGTTACAATGAGCAGTTCTTC
CASSLVPGGYNEQFF
>NA|NA|TRBV6-5|TRBJ1-6
TGTGCCAGCGGCTGGGGGGGCAATTCACCCCTCCACTTT
CASGWGGNSPLHF
>NA|NA|TRBV6-5|TRBJ2-7
TGTGCCAGCAAATCCGGGACAAAGACCTACGAGCAGTACTTC
CASKSGTKTYEQYF
>TRBD2|NA|TRBV7-2|TRBJ2-7
TGTGCCAGCAGCTTAGGGGGAGGGAGGGGACACGAGCAGTACTTC
CASSLGGGRGHEQYF
>NA|NA|TRBV14|TRBJ1-6
TGTGCCAGCAGCCGAGGGCTCTCACCCCTCCACTTT
CASSRGLSPLHF
>TRBD2|NA|TRBV7-8|TRBJ2-1
TGTGCCAGCAGCTACGGGGGGGCATACAATGAGCAGTTCTTC
CASSYGGAYNEQFF
>TRBD1|NA|TRBV19|TRBJ2-5
TGTGCCAGTAGCCCCTCCTCATTTGGGACAGCTATTACCCAGTACTTC
CASSPSSFGTAITQYF
>TRBD1|NA|TRBV19|TRBJ1-2
TGTGCCGGCAGGGGGCTGGACTATGGCTACACCTTC
CAGRGLDYGYTF
>NA|once|TRBV11-2|TRBJ2-5
TGTGCCAGCAGCCCGGTTGGAGGGGCCGCGGAGACCCAGTACTTC
CASSPVGGAAETQYF
>TRBD2|NA|TRBV12-5|TRBJ2-3
TGTGCTAGTGGTTTGTTTGGGGGGGTGGCAAATACGCAGTATTTT
CASGLFGGVANTQYF
>NA|few|TRBV7-7|TRBJ1-3
TGTGCCAGCAGCTTAGATGTAGGGGTCGGAAACACCATATATTTT
CASSLDVGVGNTIYF
>NA|NA|TRBV14|TRBJ2-7
TGTGCCAGCAGCCAATCATGGGCATACGAGCAGTACTTC
CASSQSWAYEQYF
>NA|NA|TRBV28|TRBJ1-1
TGTGCCAGCAGGTCAGGGGACGGCACTGAAGCTTTCTTT
CASRSGDGTEAFF
>TRBD1|NA|TRBV7-2|TRBJ1-6
TGTGCCAGCAGCGCAGGCGTCAGGGGGAATTCACCCCTCCACTTT
CASSAGVRGNSPLHF
>NA|NA|TRBV7-3|TRBJ1-1
TGTGCCAGCAGCTGGAGTGGGAACACTGAAGCTTTCTTT
CASSWSGNTEAFF
>TRBD1|NA|TRBV7-3|TRBJ1-6
TGTGCCAGCAGCCGAACAGGGGATAATTCACCCCTCCACTTT
CASSRTGDNSPLHF
>NA|NA|TRBV21-1|TRBJ2-5
TGTGCCAGCAGCAAAGAGGGGCCCGTGGGAGAGACCCAGTACTTC
CASSKEGPVGETQYF